This T cell receptor beta chain was retrieved from a study of neoadjuvant anti-PD-1 for oral cavity cancer. For the study at large: Patients without progression got a fourth dose around day 43.

This clone was counted between two and nine times. As yet, its antigen is unknown. Sequencing was performed with immunoSEQ multiplex PCR; in TCRdb, only in-frame clones are kept and a portion is missing. The sample has around 7,500 clones; less than 75% are singletons. This sample's time point: after neoadjuvant nivolumab, at surgical resection. Whole-study findings and limits: Each response group had just three patients in TCR analyses.

The origin of this receptor is a person between 40 and 85 years old with oral cavity squamous cell carcinoma. This material consisted of PBMCs, taken after nivolumab (anti-PD-1) treatment.

CDR3 nucleotide sequence: TGTGCCAGCAGCTTAGTTGTCCCGGTAGGCTATGGCTACACCTTC. Encoded protein: CASSLVVPVGYGYTF. The chain employs TRBV7-9 and TRBJ1-2; unclear D gene. Germline V gene data show CDR1 as SEHNR and CDR2 as FQNEAQ (reference sequence). This CDR3 spans 15 amino acids. V was cut by 1 base and J by 4 bases, with 13 bases left in between.